This TCR beta chain was observed in a study of blood T cells in healthy people across ages (dated by TCRdb to the mid-2010s). Regarding the study in general: In model experiments, template switching captured roughly one uniquely barcoded TCR beta cDNA molecule for every two T cells. Donors of different ages were randomly distributed across sequencing lanes to avoid experimental bias. Age-related changes in TCR beta repertoire diversity were measured in the study by deep sequencing normalized with unique cDNA molecular identifiers. The donors were divided into four age groups: young (average approximately 17 years), middle-aged (roughly 40), aged (roughly 60) and long-lived (roughly 82). The study analyzed two additional independent replicas of 1 million unique cDNA reads from the same blood draw for two donors, one aged 18 to 30 and one aged 80 or older.

This clonotype has more than one count but fewer than ten. Its antigen has not been determined. No qualities accompany the bases; no much larger clone lies one base away. Donors were under 40 systemically healthy Caucasian individuals from Russia aged 6 to 90 years. Each donor gave roughly 11 milliliters of peripheral blood, drawn into EDTA-treated Vacutainer tubes. Ficoll-Paque density-gradient centrifugation was used to isolate PBMCs, with at least 6.5 million per sample. Total RNA was extracted from PBMCs with Trizol reagent, with at least 6 micrograms obtained per sample. Naive CD45RAhigh/CD27high T cell percentages were measured by flow cytometry on a PBMC aliquot from every donor. CDR3 length: 15 amino acids, cysteine to phenylalanine. Kept here is only the CDR3 DNA, which spans 45 bases and is read in frame from base 1. The V end loses 0 bases and the J end loses 4 bases, and a stretch of 12 bases separates them. Taken from the germline V gene (reference sequence), the CDR1 and CDR2 loops are LNHNV and YYDKDF.

General findings and caveats noted by the study authors: Observed TCR beta diversity correlated strongly with the percentage of naive T cells measured by flow cytometry. Estimates of total diversity from one million sequenced T cells were regarded as lower bounds and underestimates. Donor CMV infection status was unknown, potentially confounding age-related changes in expanded clonotypes. As age increased, observed TCR beta diversity per million T cells dropped in a roughly linear way, and a significant reduction was already evident by age around 41. Since profiling was done on bulk unsorted PBMCs, naive and antigen-experienced compartments could not be conclusively compared. Compared with the aged group, more naive CD4+ T cells, fewer expanded clones and increased TCR diversity were shown by the long-lived group, suggesting age selection.

Preparation of the library involved 5' RACE. Sequenced using an Illumina HiSeq 2500. A second PCR of roughly 6 to 12 cycles was run with a J-beta primer mix and a sample-barcoded 5' primer. A template-switch 5' adaptor carrying 12 random nucleotides introduced a unique molecular identifier onto each TCR beta cDNA molecule. At least 2.5 million CDR3-containing paired-end reads were obtained from each sample. The Mint cDNA synthesis kit, primed by a TRBC-specific oligonucleotide, was used to synthesize first-strand cDNA from all RNA. After uracil-DNA glycosylase treatment, a first 18-cycle PCR used universal primers M1SS and BC2_uni_R on all cDNA. For the original study's pipeline: Each sample was normalized by randomly selecting 1 million high-quality reads, each carrying a distinct molecular identifier. Reads sharing molecular identifiers were discarded rather than binned into consensus sequences. MiTCR, with a Q25 quality threshold and the strictest error-elimination algorithm, was used for CDR3 identification, clonotype clustering and error correction. Lower-bound total TCR beta diversity was estimated with a nonparametric unseen species model using Euler transformation. The public reads were reprocessed in TCRdb via fastp at Q25 and MiXCR, keeping in-frame beta chains. Each record represents a unique CDR3 protein, reported with the most common genes and DNA among its rows. These V and J calls derive from TCRdb rather than the authors' analysis. For this sample the table gives roughly 1,500,000 distinct CDR3 sequences, of which roughly 40% were detected only once. The ten largest make up 7.9% of the sample.

The receptor chain draws on TRBV15 and TRBJ1-2; a tentative D call is TRBD1 (5 bases match). This TCR was recovered from a woman between 18 and 29 years old in good health. The sample consisted of blood. Here is the DNA: TGTGCCACCAGCAGAGATCTGGCAGGGTCCTATGGCTACACCTTC. It codes for CATSRDLAGSYGYTF.